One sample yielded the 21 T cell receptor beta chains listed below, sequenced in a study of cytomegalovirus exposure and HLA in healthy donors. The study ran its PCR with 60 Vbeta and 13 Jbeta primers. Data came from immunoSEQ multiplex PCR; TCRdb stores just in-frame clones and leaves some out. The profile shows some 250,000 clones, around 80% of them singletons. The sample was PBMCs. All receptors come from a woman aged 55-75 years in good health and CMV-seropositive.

The chain's CDR3 is CASSQDRGGSDEQFF. The CDR3 DNA reads TGTGCCAGCAGCCAAGATCGCGGGGGCTCGGACGAGCAGTTCTTC. The V call is TRBV4-2, the J call TRBJ2-1; D may be TRBD2 (7 bases). The V end was cut by 0 bases, the J end by 10 bases, with 16 bases between. There are 15 residues in the CDR3. Germline V CDR1 and CDR2: LGHNA, YNFKEQ.

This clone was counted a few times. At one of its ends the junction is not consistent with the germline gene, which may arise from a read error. The CDR3 bases are TGTGCCATCAGTGAGGTCGTACCTATCAATGAGCAGTTCTTC. Protein sequence: CAISEVVPINEQFF. The chain joins TRBV6-1 to TRBJ2-1; D is unresolved. The CDR3 loop spans 14 amino acids. CDR1 MNHNS and CDR2 SASEGT come from the germline V gene.

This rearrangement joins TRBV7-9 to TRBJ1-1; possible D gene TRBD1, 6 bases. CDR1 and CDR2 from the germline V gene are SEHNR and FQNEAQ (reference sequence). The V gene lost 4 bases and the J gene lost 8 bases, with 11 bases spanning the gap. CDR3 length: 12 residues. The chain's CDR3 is CASSSGAGEAFF. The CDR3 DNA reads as TGTGCCAGCAGCTCAGGGGCTGGCGAAGCTTTCTTT.

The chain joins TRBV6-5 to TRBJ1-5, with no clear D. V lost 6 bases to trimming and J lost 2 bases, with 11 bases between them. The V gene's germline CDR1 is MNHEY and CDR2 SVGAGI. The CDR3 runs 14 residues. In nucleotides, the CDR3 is TGTGCCAGCAGGTTCGGGGAAGGCAATCAGCCCCAGCATTTT. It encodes CASRFGEGNQPQHF.

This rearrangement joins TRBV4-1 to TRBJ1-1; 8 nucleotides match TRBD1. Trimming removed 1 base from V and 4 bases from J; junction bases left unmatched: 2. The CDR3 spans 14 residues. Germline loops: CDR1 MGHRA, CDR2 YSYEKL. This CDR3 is CASSQAGGVTEAFF. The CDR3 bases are TGCGCCAGCAGCCAAGCAGGGGGCGTCACTGAAGCTTTCTTT.

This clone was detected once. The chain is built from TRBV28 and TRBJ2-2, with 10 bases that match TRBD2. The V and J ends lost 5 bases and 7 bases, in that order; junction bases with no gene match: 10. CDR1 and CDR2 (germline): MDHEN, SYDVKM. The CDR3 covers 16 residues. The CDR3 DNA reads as TGTGCCAGCAGTCCTACCGGGACTAGCGATCGCGGGGAGCTGTTTTTT. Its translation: CASSPTGTSDRGELFF. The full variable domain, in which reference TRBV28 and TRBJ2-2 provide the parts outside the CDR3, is DVKVTQSSRYLVKRTGEKVFLECVQDMDHENMFWYRQDPGLGLRLIYFSYDVKMKEKGDIPEGYSVSREKKERFSLILESASTNQTSMYLCASSPTGTSDRGELFFGEGSRLTVL.

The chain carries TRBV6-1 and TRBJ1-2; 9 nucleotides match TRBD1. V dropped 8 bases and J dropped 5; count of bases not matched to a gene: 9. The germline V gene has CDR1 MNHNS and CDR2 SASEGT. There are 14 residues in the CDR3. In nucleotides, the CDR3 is TGTGCCAGCGGGGAGGGACAGGGACGGTATGGCTACACCTTC. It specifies CASGEGQGRYGYTF.

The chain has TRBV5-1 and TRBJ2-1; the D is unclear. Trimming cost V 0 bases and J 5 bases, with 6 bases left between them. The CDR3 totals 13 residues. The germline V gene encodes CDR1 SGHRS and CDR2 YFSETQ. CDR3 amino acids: CASSLDTHNEQFF. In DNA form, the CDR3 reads TGCGCCAGCAGCTTGGACACCCACAATGAGCAGTTCTTC.

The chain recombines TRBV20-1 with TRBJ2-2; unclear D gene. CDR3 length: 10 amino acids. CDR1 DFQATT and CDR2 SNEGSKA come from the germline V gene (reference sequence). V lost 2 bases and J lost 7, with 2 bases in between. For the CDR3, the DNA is TGCAGTGCTAGATACGGGGAGCTGTTTTTT. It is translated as CSARYGELFF.

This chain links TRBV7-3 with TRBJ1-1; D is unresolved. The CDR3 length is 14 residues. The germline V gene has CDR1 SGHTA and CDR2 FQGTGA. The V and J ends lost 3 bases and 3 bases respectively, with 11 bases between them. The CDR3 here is CASSFSGWDTEAFF. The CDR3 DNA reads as TGTGCCAGCAGCTTTTCGGGGTGGGACACTGAAGCTTTCTTT.

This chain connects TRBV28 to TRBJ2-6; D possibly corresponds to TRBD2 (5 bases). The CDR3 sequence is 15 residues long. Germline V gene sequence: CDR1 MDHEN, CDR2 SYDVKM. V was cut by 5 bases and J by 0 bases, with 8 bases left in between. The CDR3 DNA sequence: TGTGCCAGCAGTCACGGGATCTCTGGGGCCAACGTCCTGACTTTC. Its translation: CASSHGISGANVLTF.

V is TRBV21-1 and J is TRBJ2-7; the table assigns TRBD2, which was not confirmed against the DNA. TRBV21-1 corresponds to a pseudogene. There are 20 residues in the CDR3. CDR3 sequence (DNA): TGTGCCAGCAGCACTCGAAAAGGCCGAGGGTTTAGCGGGAGGGCTTACGAGCAGTACTTC. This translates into CASSTRKGRGFSGRAYEQYF.

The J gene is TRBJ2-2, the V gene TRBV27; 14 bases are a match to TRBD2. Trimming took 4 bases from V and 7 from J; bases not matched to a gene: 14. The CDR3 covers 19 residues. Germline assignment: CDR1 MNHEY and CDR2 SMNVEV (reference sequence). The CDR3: CASSSFRLAGGPADGELFF. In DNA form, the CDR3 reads TGTGCCAGCAGTTCGTTCCGACTAGCGGGAGGGCCGGCGGACGGGGAGCTGTTTTTT.

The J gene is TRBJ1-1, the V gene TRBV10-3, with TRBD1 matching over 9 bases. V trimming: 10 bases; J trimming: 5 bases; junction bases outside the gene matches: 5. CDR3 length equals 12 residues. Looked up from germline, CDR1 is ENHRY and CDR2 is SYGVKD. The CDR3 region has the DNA TGTGCCACCACGACAGGGGGGACTGAAGCTTTCTTT. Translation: CATTTGGTEAFF.

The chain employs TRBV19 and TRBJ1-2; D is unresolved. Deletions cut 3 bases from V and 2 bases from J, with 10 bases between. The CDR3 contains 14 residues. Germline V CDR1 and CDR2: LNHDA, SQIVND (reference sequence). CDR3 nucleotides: TGTGCCAGTAGTATCACAGCCGGAAACTATGGCTACACCTTC. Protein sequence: CASSITAGNYGYTF.

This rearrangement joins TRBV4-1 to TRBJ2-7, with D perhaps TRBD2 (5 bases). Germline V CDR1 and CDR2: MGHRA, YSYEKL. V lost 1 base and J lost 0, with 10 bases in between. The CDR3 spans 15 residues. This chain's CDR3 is CASSQGRASSYEQYF. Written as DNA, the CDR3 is TGCGCCAGCAGCCAAGGGCGGGCCAGCTCCTACGAGCAGTACTTC.

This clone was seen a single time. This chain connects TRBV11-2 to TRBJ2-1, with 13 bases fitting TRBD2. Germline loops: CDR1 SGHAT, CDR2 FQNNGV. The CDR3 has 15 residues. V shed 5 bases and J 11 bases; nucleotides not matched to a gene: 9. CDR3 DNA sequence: TGTGCCAGCAGCCCCGGGACTAGCGGGGTTATAAAGCAGTTCTTC. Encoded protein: CASSPGTSGVIKQFF.

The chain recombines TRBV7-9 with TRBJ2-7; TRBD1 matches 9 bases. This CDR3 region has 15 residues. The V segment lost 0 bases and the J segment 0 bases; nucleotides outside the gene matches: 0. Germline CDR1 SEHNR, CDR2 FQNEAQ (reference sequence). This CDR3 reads CASSLAGQGSYEQYF. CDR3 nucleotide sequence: TGTGCCAGCAGCTTAGCGGGACAGGGCTCCTACGAGCAGTACTTC.

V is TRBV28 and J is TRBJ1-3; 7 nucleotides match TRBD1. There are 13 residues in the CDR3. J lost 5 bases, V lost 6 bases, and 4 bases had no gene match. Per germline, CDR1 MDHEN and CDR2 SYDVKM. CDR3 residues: CASRTGQRNTIYF. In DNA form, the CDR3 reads TGTGCCAGCAGGACGGGACAGCGAAACACCATATATTTT. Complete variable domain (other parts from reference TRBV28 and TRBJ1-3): DVKVTQSSRYLVKRTGEKVFLECVQDMDHENMFWYRQDPGLGLRLIYFSYDVKMKEKGDIPEGYSVSREKKERFSLILESASTNQTSMYLCASRTGQRNTIYFGEGSWLTVV.

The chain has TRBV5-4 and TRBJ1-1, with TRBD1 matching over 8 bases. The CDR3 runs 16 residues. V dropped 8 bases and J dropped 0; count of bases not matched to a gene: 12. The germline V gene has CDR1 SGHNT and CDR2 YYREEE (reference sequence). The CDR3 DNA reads TGTGCCAGTTCGCGGGACAGGTATTCTATGAACACTGAAGCTTTCTTT. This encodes CASSRDRYSMNTEAFF.

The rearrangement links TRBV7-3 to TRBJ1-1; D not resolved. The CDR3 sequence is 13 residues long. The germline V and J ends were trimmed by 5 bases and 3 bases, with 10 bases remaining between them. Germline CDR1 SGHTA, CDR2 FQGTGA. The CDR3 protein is CASSRGVDTEAFF. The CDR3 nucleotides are TGTGCCAGCAGCCGCGGGGTTGACACTGAAGCTTTCTTT.